These 32 T cell receptor beta chains came from one sample sequenced in a study of OX40 agonist ivuxolimab in advanced cancers. The protocol was immunoSEQ multiplex PCR, while the TCRdb copy is restricted to in-frame clones and leaves out a portion. The repertoire holds more than 45,000 clones, with approximately 91% as singletons. The sequencing here drew on CD4+ or CD8+ T cells sorted from blood, taken in a trial of the OX40 agonist ivuxolimab. These receptors originate from an adult with an advanced solid tumor such as melanoma, head and neck, liver or kidney cancer.

The chain joins TRBV27 to TRBJ2-3; 7 nucleotides match TRBD2. Per the germline V gene, CDR1 is MNHEY and CDR2 is SMNVEV (reference sequence). There are 16 residues in the CDR3. V was clipped by 5 bases and J by 2 bases; unmatched bases: 10. The CDR3 region is CASSPLTSRATDTQYF. DNA for the CDR3: TGTGCCAGCAGTCCACTGACTAGCCGAGCCACAGATACGCAGTATTTT.

The table lists this clone with a count of one. The chain links TRBV7-2 to TRBJ2-7, with 7 bases aligning to TRBD2. V gave up 5 bases and J gave up 0 bases; unmatched junction bases: 10. This CDR3 region has 16 residues. Per germline, CDR1 SGHTA and CDR2 FQGNSA. The CDR3 DNA reads as TGTGCCAGCAGCCCGTTTTCTAGCGGTAACTCCTACGAGCAGTACTTC. This encodes CASSPFSSGNSYEQYF.

The rearrangement joins TRBV28 to TRBJ1-3; D unresolved. V lost 4 bases to trimming and J lost 0 bases, with 10 bases between them. This CDR3 has 15 residues. Germline V gene lookup returns CDR1 MDHEN and CDR2 SYDVKM. Here the CDR3 DNA reads TGTGCCAGCAGTTGGAGAGGCCTCTCTGGAAACACCATATATTTT. Its translation is CASSWRGLSGNTIYF.

The rearrangement links TRBV9 to TRBJ2-3; 11 bases align to TRBD2. Germline values: CDR1 SGDLS, CDR2 YYNGEE. J was trimmed by 3 bases and V by 4 bases; bases with no gene match: 4. The CDR3 length is 15 residues. For the CDR3, the DNA is TGTGCCAGCAGCACTAGCGGGAGAGGGACAGATACGCAGTATTTT. Its protein product is CASSTSGRGTDTQYF. Drawing the rest from reference TRBV9 and TRBJ2-3, the complete variable domain is DSGVTQTPKHLITATGQRVTLRCSPRSGDLSVYWYQQSLDQGLQFLIQYYNGEERAKGNILERFSAQQFPDLHSELNLSSLELGDSALYFCASSTSGRGTDTQYFGPGTRLTVL.

With regard to this clone: Sequence at one end of the junction differs from germline and may be a read error. CDR3: CASSEGQWDLSF. The CDR3 bases are TGTGCCAGCAGTGAAGGGCAATGGGACCTCTCCTTC. This chain connects TRBV2 to TRBJ2-7; D might be TRBD1 or TRBD2, each matching 5 bases. The CDR3 has 12 amino acids. Looked up from germline, CDR1 is SNHLY and CDR2 is FYNNEI.

V and J are TRBV19 and TRBJ2-3; the D gene is possibly TRBD2 (5 bases). Germline V gene data show CDR1 as LNHDA and CDR2 as SQIVND (reference sequence). The CDR3 contains 17 residues. Trimming removed 3 bases at V and 0 bases at J, with 16 bases between. In DNA form, the CDR3 reads TGTGCCAGTAGTATGAGGTCGGGGTTACTTAGCACAGATACGCAGTATTTT. Translated: CASSMRSGLLSTDTQYF.

The chain has TRBV6-5 and TRBJ1-2, with a possible D match to TRBD1 (6 bases). Per the germline V gene, CDR1 is MNHEY and CDR2 is SVGAGI. The CDR3 length is 14 residues. V dropped 5 bases and J dropped 4 bases, with 14 bases sitting between them. Here the CDR3 reads CASSEIGTLYGYTF. In DNA form, the CDR3 reads TGTGCCAGCAGTGAAATCGGGACACTCTATGGCTACACCTTC.

The chain joins TRBV27 to TRBJ2-7; D might be TRBD2 (6 bases). The CDR3 is 15 residues long. Germline lookup yields CDR1 MNHEY and CDR2 SMNVEV (reference sequence). V was cut by 4 bases and J by 5 bases, with 18 bases left in between. Here the CDR3 DNA reads TGTGCCAGCAGTTCCCCCCAGGGACTGTTTGACGAGCAGTACTTC. This sequence encodes CASSSPQGLFDEQYF.

This chain uses TRBV6-5 with TRBJ2-7; TRBD1 matches at 7 bases. CDR3 length: 15 amino acids. V lost 8 bases to trimming and J lost 3 bases; unmatched junction nucleotides: 13. Germline CDR1 MNHEY, CDR2 SVGAGI. The CDR3 sequence is CASSTLRDSDYEQYF. In DNA form, the CDR3 reads TGTGCCAGCTCAACCCTACGGGACAGTGACTACGAGCAGTACTTC.

The V call is TRBV7-2, the J call TRBJ2-7; D not resolved. The CDR3 runs to 11 residues. Germline V gene data show CDR1 as SGHTA and CDR2 as FQGNSA. Trimming left V 5 bases short and J 1 base short, with 3 bases between. CDR3 in DNA: TGTGCCAGCAGCCCGTCCTACGAGCAGTACTTC. Translated, it gives CASSPSYEQYF.

The sample holds one count of this clone. This chain connects TRBV11-2 to TRBJ2-7; D call uncertain. The CDR3 contains 15 residues. V gave up 0 bases and J gave up 2 bases, with 11 bases separating them. Germline lookup yields CDR1 SGHAT and CDR2 FQNNGV. The CDR3 spells CASSLETSPAYEQYF. The CDR3 DNA sequence: TGTGCCAGCAGCTTAGAGACATCACCTGCCTACGAGCAGTACTTC.

This chain uses TRBV5-1 with TRBJ1-2, with D hard to call. The CDR3 has 15 amino acids. V gave up 0 bases and J gave up 0 bases, with 9 bases separating them. CDR1 and CDR2 from the germline V gene are SGHRS and YFSETQ. The CDR3: CASSLALNTNYGYTF. CDR3 in DNA: TGCGCCAGCAGCTTGGCCCTGAATACTAACTATGGCTACACCTTC. Together with reference TRBV5-1 and TRBJ1-2, the CDR3 gives the full variable domain: KAGVTQTPRYLIKTRGQQVTLSCSPISGHRSVSWYQQTPGQGLQFLFEYFSETQRNKGNFPGRFSGRQFSNSRSEMNVSTLELGDSALYLCASSLALNTNYGYTFGSGTRLTVV.

V is TRBV28 and J is TRBJ2-7, with TRBD1 matching over 9 bases. From germline, CDR1 is MDHEN and CDR2 SYDVKM. This CDR3 has 16 amino acids. The J segment lost 4 bases and the V segment lost 4 bases, leaving 11 bases of the junction unmatched. The DNA for the CDR3 is TGTGCCAGCAGTTATGACAGGGGGAGGTTTGAGTACGAGCAGTACTTC. Its translation: CASSYDRGRFEYEQYF.

This clone was counted a single time. The chain is built from TRBV6-1 and TRBJ2-7; TRBD2 agrees at 7 bases. CDR1 is MNHNS, CDR2 SASEGT, per germline. The CDR3 is 14 residues long. V lost 5 bases, J lost 3 bases, and 7 bases stayed unmatched. The CDR3 protein is CASSPQGGSYEQYF. DNA for the CDR3: TGTGCCAGCAGTCCCCAGGGAGGGAGCTACGAGCAGTACTTC.

This chain links TRBV13 with TRBJ2-2; D may be TRBD2 (5 bases). The ends were cut back, 5 bases at V and 5 bases at J, with 12 bases in the middle. CDR1 is PRHDT and CDR2 is FYEKMQ in the germline V gene (reference sequence). The CDR3 is made up of 14 amino acids. The CDR3 here is CASSPQTGTGELFF. CDR3 nucleotide sequence: TGTGCCAGCAGCCCCCAAACGGGGACCGGGGAGCTGTTTTTT.

This clone was seen a single time. The rearrangement links TRBV29-1 to TRBJ1-3; D uncertain. The CDR3 runs to 14 residues. The V and J ends lost 4 bases and 1 base respectively, with 11 bases between them. Germline-derived CDR1 and CDR2 are SQVTM and ANQGSEA. The DNA of the CDR3 is TGCAGCGTTGTGGGGAGAAAGTCTGGAAACACCATATATTTT. The encoded protein is CSVVGRKSGNTIYF.

This clone was found a few times. CDR3 DNA sequence: TGTGCCAGTAGTGACAACACCGGGGAGCTGTTTTTT. Amino acid sequence: CASSDNTGELFF. The chain carries TRBV19 and TRBJ2-2; D is unresolved. The V gene lost 5 bases and the J gene lost 2 bases, with 3 bases spanning the gap. The CDR3 consists of 12 residues. Germline V gene data show CDR1 as LNHDA and CDR2 as SQIVND (reference sequence).

The chain couples TRBV29-1 to TRBJ2-7, with 9 bases matching TRBD2. Per germline, CDR1 SQVTM and CDR2 ANQGSEA. J lost 2 bases, V lost 4 bases, and 12 bases had no gene match. The CDR3 contains 16 residues. The CDR3 is CSVAGKLAGAPYEQYF. The CDR3 coding sequence is TGCAGCGTTGCCGGCAAATTAGCGGGGGCCCCCTACGAGCAGTACTTC.

This chain uses TRBV6-1 with TRBJ2-7, with D perhaps assigned TRBD1 or TRBD2 (5 bases each). Per the germline V gene, CDR1 is MNHNS and CDR2 is SASEGT. V shed 4 bases and J shed 5 bases, with 21 bases lying between them. The CDR3 has 16 amino acids. CDR3 sequence (DNA): TGTGCCAGCAGTGCCGAACCGGGACCTACGAGCGACGAGCAGTACTTC. The encoded protein is CASSAEPGPTSDEQYF.

V and J are TRBV7-9 and TRBJ2-7; D is possibly TRBD1 (7 bases). Germline V gene sequence: CDR1 SEHNR, CDR2 FQNEAQ (reference sequence). This CDR3 is built from 15 residues. The germline V and J ends were trimmed by 4 bases and 2 bases, with 15 bases remaining between them. The CDR3: CASSSSGGQPYEQYF. The CDR3, as DNA: TGTGCCAGCAGCTCCTCCGGGGGACAGCCCTACGAGCAGTACTTC.

V and J are TRBV6-5 and TRBJ2-2; D remains ambiguous. The CDR3 is 15 amino acids. Germline CDR1 and CDR2: MNHEY and SVGAGI. The ends were cut back, 4 bases at V and 3 bases at J, with 12 bases in the middle. The CDR3 loop is CASSSGYTYTGELFF. DNA for the CDR3: TGTGCCAGCAGTTCCGGATACACATACACCGGGGAGCTGTTTTTT.

This chain links TRBV27 with TRBJ2-3; a weak D match, TRBD2 (6 bases). Germline CDR1 and CDR2: MNHEY and SMNVEV (reference sequence). The CDR3 has 16 residues. Deletions cut 4 bases from V and 2 bases from J, with 16 bases between. The CDR3 nucleotides read TGTGCCAGCAGTTGGGGCCCTGGCGGGACCACAGATACGCAGTATTTT. The encoded protein is CASSWGPGGTTDTQYF.

The V call is TRBV4-1, the J call TRBJ2-1; 13 bases map to TRBD2. This CDR3 contains 20 residues. The J segment lost 10 bases and the V segment lost 1 base, leaving 19 bases of the junction unmatched. Germline CDR1 reads MGHRA; CDR2 reads YSYEKL. CDR3 region: CASSQVFTPRLAGGPKEQFF. In nucleotides, the CDR3 is TGCGCCAGCAGCCAAGTATTCACCCCCCGACTAGCGGGAGGCCCAAAGGAGCAGTTCTTC.

This chain joins TRBV5-6 and TRBJ2-2, with D tentatively TRBD2 (5 bases). V was pared by 2 bases and J by 7 bases, with 24 bases between. The germline gives CDR1 SGHDT, CDR2 YYEEEE. The CDR3 contains 18 residues. CDR3 bases: TGTGCCAGCAGCTTCACTTCTTCGGGGTACGAGGAGAACGGGGAGCTGTTTTTT. Encoded protein: CASSFTSSGYEENGELFF.

The chain links TRBV7-2 to TRBJ1-1; 8 bases match TRBD1. Trimming at V came to 5 bases and at J to 8 bases, leaving 7 bases not matched to a gene. The CDR3 is 13 residues long. Germline-derived CDR1 and CDR2 are SGHTA and FQGNSA. The CDR3 protein is CASSLGQGTEAFF. The CDR3 nucleotides read TGTGCCAGCAGCCTTGGACAGGGTACCGAAGCTTTCTTT.

The chain has TRBV30 and TRBJ2-7; weak D call: TRBD2 (6 bases). The CDR3 runs to 14 residues. Germline V CDR1 and CDR2: GTSNPN, SVGIG (reference sequence). V shed 3 bases and J shed 0 bases, with 12 bases lying between them. This chain's CDR3 is CAWSGGETSYEQYF. The CDR3 coding sequence is TGTGCCTGGAGCGGAGGGGAGACCTCCTACGAGCAGTACTTC.

The gene calls are TRBV28 and TRBJ2-7; maybe TRBD2 (5 bases). Germline CDR1 reads MDHEN; CDR2 reads SYDVKM. The CDR3 is 14 residues long. Trimming took 10 bases from V and 3 from J, leaving 19 bases between them. The DNA of the CDR3 is TGTGCCACCATGGGAAGGTCCGGGGACTACGAGCAGTACTTC. This codes for CATMGRSGDYEQYF.

The chain's CDR3 is CASRPGQGVEQFF. The CDR3 DNA reads TGCGCCAGCAGGCCGGGACAGGGGGTTGAGCAGTTCTTC. The rearrangement uses TRBV5-1 and TRBJ2-1, with 11 bases fitting TRBD1. The J segment lost 9 bases and the V segment lost 5 bases, leaving 4 bases of the junction unmatched. The germline CDR1 and CDR2 sequences are SGHRS and YFSETQ. The CDR3 consists of 13 residues.

CDR3 DNA sequence: TGTGCCAGCAGCTTAGGGGGATGGAGCTATGGCTACACCTTC. Translation gives CASSLGGWSYGYTF. The chain is built from TRBV7-8 and TRBJ1-2; the D is unclear. V lost 1 base, J lost 4 bases, and 10 bases lay in between. There are 14 residues in the CDR3. Germline V gene sequence: CDR1 SGHVS, CDR2 FQNEAQ. The full variable domain, in which reference TRBV7-8 and TRBJ1-2 provide the parts outside the CDR3, is GAGVSQSPRYKVAKRGQDVALRCDPISGHVSLFWYQQALGQGPEFLTYFQNEAQLDKSGLPSDRFFAERPEGSVSTLKIQRTQQEDSAVYLCASSLGGWSYGYTFGSGTRLTVV.

This rearrangement joins TRBV19 to TRBJ1-5; D is undetermined. Trimming pared 5 bases from V and 0 bases from J, leaving 8 bases between. Germline values: CDR1 LNHDA, CDR2 SQIVND (reference sequence). CDR3 length equals 14 residues. The CDR3 protein is CASSLGFSNQPQHF. For the CDR3, the DNA is TGTGCCAGTAGTTTGGGGTTTAGCAATCAGCCCCAGCATTTT.

The chain carries TRBV7-9 and TRBJ2-7; D is unclear. This CDR3 is 14 amino acids long. V lost 5 bases, J lost 2 bases, and 13 bases lay in between. Germline V lookup: CDR1 SEHNR, CDR2 FQNEAQ (reference sequence). The chain's CDR3 is CASSPTSLPYEQYF. The CDR3 nucleotides read TGTGCCAGCAGCCCGACATCCCTCCCCTACGAGCAGTACTTC. The full variable domain, its missing parts supplied by reference TRBV7-9 and TRBJ2-7, is DTGVSQNPRHKITKRGQNVTFRCDPISEHNRLYWYRQTLGQGPEFLTYFQNEAQLEKSRLLSDRFSAERPKGSFSTLEIQRTEQGDSAMYLCASSPTSLPYEQYFGPGTRLTVT.

The chain links TRBV7-9 to TRBJ2-7, with D unclear. This CDR3 spans 11 amino acids. Germline CDR1 reads SEHNR; CDR2 reads FQNEAQ (reference sequence). V lost 5 bases and J lost 4, with 6 bases in between. The CDR3 here is CASSDPYEQYF. The CDR3 DNA sequence: TGTGCCAGCAGCGATCCATACGAGCAGTACTTC.